This T cell receptor (beta chain) comes out of a study of shared clonotypes between healthy human individuals. Looking at the study overall: CD4 naive and memory got three plates each, CD8 naive two, CD8 memory one.

The V and J ends lost 2 bases and 0 bases respectively, with 12 bases between them. Germline V gives CDR1 SGHDT, CDR2 YYEEEE. CDR3 length: 16 amino acids. The table came from immunoSEQ multiplex PCR; TCRdb's copy has only in-frame clones and leaves some out. The profile shows some 1,100,000 clones, 78% of them singletons. The sample comprised memory CD4+ T cells from PBMCs. Subset meaning: CD45RA-negative fraction. The origin of this receptor is a man between 18 and 35 years old in good health. Some clones in this sample may be carry-over from other donors' samples. This rearrangement joins TRBV5-6 to TRBJ2-1; possibly TRBD1 for D (5 bases). The CDR3 DNA follows: TGTGCCAGCAGCTTAGGGGCTCGTAGCTCCTACAATGAGCAGTTCTTC. This codes for CASSLGARSSYNEQFF.